A single sample is the source of the 13 T cell receptor beta chains below, sequenced in a study of cytomegalovirus exposure and HLA in healthy donors. Primers: 60 Vbeta forward and 13 Jbeta reverse. Data came from immunoSEQ multiplex PCR; TCRdb stores just in-frame clones and leaves some out. The repertoire includes 90,000 to 100,000 clones, more than 55% of them detected once, and approximately 5.8% sits in the top ten. The sample was PBMCs. The receptors stem from a boy aged 10-17 years in good health and CMV-seropositive.

This chain connects TRBV2 to TRBJ1-2, with D maybe TRBD1 (5 bases). The V and J ends lost 8 bases and 13 bases respectively, with 17 bases between them. The V gene's germline CDR1 is SNHLY and CDR2 FYNNEI. The length of the CDR3 is 11 residues. In DNA, the CDR3 is TGTGCCAGCGCCCGGGACGGCGGGAGCACCTTC. This gives the protein CASARDGGSTF. The whole variable domain, filled in from reference TRBV2 and TRBJ1-2, reads EPEVTQTPSHQVTQMGQEVILRCVPISNHLYFYWYRQILGQKVEFLVSFYNNEISEKSEIFDDQFSVERPDGSNFTLKIRSTKLEDSAMYFCASARDGGSTFGSGTRLTVV.

This rearrangement joins TRBV7-7 to TRBJ1-5; the D is unclear. Trimming stripped 5 bases from V and 3 bases from J, with 8 bases between. Germline CDR1 reads SSHAT; CDR2 reads FNYEAQ (reference sequence). There are 13 residues in the CDR3. The CDR3: CASSLGVNQPQHF. Written as DNA, the CDR3 is TGTGCCAGCAGCCTCGGGGTCAATCAGCCCCAGCATTTT. Looking up the rest from reference TRBV7-7 and TRBJ1-5 gives the full variable domain: GAGVSQSPRYKVTKRGQDVTLRCDPISSHATLYWYQQALGQGPEFLTYFNYEAQPDKSGLPSDRFSAERPEGSISTLTIQRTEQRDSAMYRCASSLGVNQPQHFGDGTRLSIL.

The chain carries TRBV4-1 and TRBJ1-6; D might be TRBD1 (6 bases). CDR1 is MGHRA, CDR2 YSYEKL, per germline. The V and J ends lost 5 bases and 2 bases respectively, with 19 bases between them. CDR3 length: 18 amino acids. CDR3 in amino acids: CASSNKMGGATYNSPLHF. CDR3 nucleotides: TGCGCCAGCAGCAATAAGATGGGGGGGGCCACCTATAATTCACCCCTCCACTTT.

The sample holds a few counts of this clone. The rearrangement joins TRBV7-9 to TRBJ1-1; D gene ambiguous. The CDR3 extends over 12 amino acids. CDR1 is SEHNR and CDR2 is FQNEAQ in the germline V gene (reference sequence). Trimming cost V 2 bases and J 7 bases, with 8 bases left between them. The CDR3 spells CASSLRSGEAFF. The CDR3 nucleotides are TGTGCCAGCAGCTTACGCAGTGGTGAAGCTTTCTTT.

This clone was seen more than once but under ten times. V gene TRBV4-2 combines with J gene TRBJ2-2; 11 nucleotides align to TRBD1. V trimming: 3 bases; J trimming: 5 bases; junction bases outside the gene matches: 5. This CDR3 has 16 amino acids. Per the germline V gene, CDR1 is LGHNA and CDR2 is YNFKEQ. CDR3 protein: CASSQPGTGGTGELFF. DNA for the CDR3: TGTGCCAGCAGCCAGCCCGGGACAGGGGGAACCGGGGAGCTGTTTTTT.

Only a few counts were recorded for this clone. The chain is built from TRBV15 and TRBJ2-7; D may be TRBD2 (5 bases). V lost 3 bases to trimming and J lost 1 base, with 10 bases between them. Germline V gene data show CDR1 as LNHNV and CDR2 as YYDKDF (reference sequence). The CDR3 totals 14 residues. CDR3 protein: CATSSGRGSYEQYF. Written as DNA, the CDR3 is TGTGCCACCAGCAGCGGACGGGGTTCCTACGAGCAGTACTTC.

The J gene is TRBJ2-7, the V gene TRBV9; 9 nucleotides line up with TRBD1. Trimming at V came to 5 bases and at J to 5 bases, leaving 11 bases not matched to a gene. The CDR3 runs 15 residues. Germline V gene sequence: CDR1 SGDLS, CDR2 YYNGEE. The CDR3 DNA reads TGTGCCAGCAGTACGCTGGGGACAGGGTTCGACGAGCAGTACTTC. As protein: CASSTLGTGFDEQYF.

For this clone: Different DNA sequences within this sample yield the same CDR3. The chain recombines TRBV5-1 with TRBJ1-1, with a tentative D call TRBD1 (6 bases). Germline V lookup: CDR1 SGHRS, CDR2 YFSETQ. The V gene lost 3 bases and the J gene lost 1 base, with 10 bases spanning the gap. There are 14 residues in the CDR3. This CDR3 reads CASSSQGSNTEAFF. CDR3 coding DNA: TGCGCCAGCAGCTCCCAGGGGTCGAACACTGAAGCTTTCTTT.

The rearrangement uses TRBV30 and TRBJ1-4, with 7 bases aligning to TRBD1. Unmatched junction bases numbered 6, after V lost 2 bases and J lost 0 bases. The germline CDR1 and CDR2 sequences are GTSNPN and SVGIG (reference sequence). The CDR3 is 16 residues long. Here the CDR3 reads CAWSPDRRATNEKLFF. Written as DNA, the CDR3 is TGTGCCTGGAGTCCGGACAGGAGAGCAACTAATGAAAAACTGTTTTTT. The complete variable domain, with remaining parts taken from reference TRBV30 and TRBJ1-4, reads SQTIHQWPATLVQPVGSPLSLECTVEGTSNPNLYWYRQAAGRGLQLLFYSVGIGQISSEVPQNLSASRPQDRQFILSSKKLLLSDSGFYLCAWSPDRRATNEKLFFGSGTQLSVL.

V usage is TRBV19 and J usage is TRBJ1-5; D perhaps matches TRBD1 (6 bases). Trimming took 6 bases from V and 4 from J, leaving 13 bases between them. Germline V gene sequence: CDR1 LNHDA, CDR2 SQIVND (reference sequence). The CDR3 contains 14 residues. The CDR3 loop reads CASSRDRNNQPQHF. Here the CDR3 DNA reads TGTGCCAGTAGCCGAGACAGGAATAATCAGCCCCAGCATTTT.

The count of this clone is one. V is TRBV9 and J is TRBJ1-1, with D maybe TRBD1 (5 bases). Trimming cost V 1 base and J 5 bases, with 12 bases left between them. CDR3 length: 14 residues. Looked up from germline, CDR1 is SGDLS and CDR2 is YYNGEE. CDR3 loop: CASSVRGEGTEAFF. CDR3 DNA: TGTGCCAGCAGCGTAAGAGGGGAGGGGACTGAAGCTTTCTTT.

The rearrangement uses TRBV25-1 and TRBJ2-5; a weak D match, TRBD1 (6 bases). Germline V gene data show CDR1 as MGHDK and CDR2 as SYGVNS. Trimming removed 7 bases at V and 4 bases at J, with 10 bases between. The CDR3 is 12 residues long. CDR3 sequence (DNA): TGTGCCAGCACCACAGGGTTAGAGACCCAGTACTTC. This encodes CASTTGLETQYF.

This sequence joins TRBV2 and TRBJ1-3; TRBD1 agrees at 12 bases. After removal of 5 bases from V and 4 bases from J, the junction contained 12 bases not matched to a gene. The germline V gene has CDR1 SNHLY and CDR2 FYNNEI. The CDR3 totals 18 residues. CDR3: CASSLNPGQGAQGNTIYF. The CDR3 DNA sequence: TGTGCCAGCAGTTTAAACCCGGGACAGGGGGCGCAGGGAAACACCATATATTTT.